What follows describes a single TCR beta chain. Its antigen is as yet unknown. The record originates from a study of T cell responses to AZD1222 COVID-19 vaccine. Background on the study: Second-dose recipients at about 4 or about 12 weeks were treated as one pooled group.

Clones were sequenced by immunoSEQ multiplex PCR, and TCRdb holds only the in-frame ones, with some missing. In the table there are some 120,000 clones, about nine tenths of which are singletons. Study conclusions and caveats: Two doses of AZD1222 preceded a rise in Spike-specific TCR breadth and depth. Donors, mostly white British, included more females; clonal diversity was possibly underestimated.

The CDR3 is 15 amino acids. CDR1 is MNHEY, CDR2 SVGAGI, per germline. V shed 6 bases and J 2 bases; nucleotides not matched to a gene: 10. The V call is TRBV6-5, the J call TRBJ2-7; TRBD1 aligns across 7 bases. This sequence originates from an adult in good health. The starting material was peripheral blood, obtained on day 0 of AZD1222 vaccination. The CDR3 sequence is CASRNRGVGPYEQYF. Here the CDR3 DNA reads TGTGCCAGCAGGAACAGGGGCGTGGGGCCCTACGAGCAGTACTTC.